The T cell receptor (beta chain) described here comes from a study of T cell responses to AZD1222 COVID-19 vaccine. Findings of the study overall: Females made up more of the donors, who were largely white British, and clonal diversity may have come out too low. It was only after the peak T cell response that any repertoires were sampled. Recipients of two AZD1222 doses showed rising Spike-specific TCR breadth and depth.

The germline V and J ends were trimmed by 4 bases and 5 bases, with 9 bases remaining between them. From germline, CDR1 is SNHLY and CDR2 FYNNEI. The CDR3 totals 13 residues. Researchers grouped second doses given at about 4 or about 12 weeks into one pool. The method was immunoSEQ multiplex PCR; TCRdb's version includes in-frame clones alone and lacks a portion of them. The sample lists more than 120,000 clones, 86% occurring once. Concerning this clone itself: The antigen remains unidentified.

V gene TRBV2 combines with J gene TRBJ1-5; the D is unclear. The specimen comprised peripheral blood, sampled 28 days after the second AZD1222 dose. This TCR derives from an adult who received the AZD1222 COVID-19 vaccine. Written as DNA, the CDR3 is TGTGCCAGCAGTGGAGGATCATATCAGCCCCAGCATTTT. It is translated as CASSGGSYQPQHF.